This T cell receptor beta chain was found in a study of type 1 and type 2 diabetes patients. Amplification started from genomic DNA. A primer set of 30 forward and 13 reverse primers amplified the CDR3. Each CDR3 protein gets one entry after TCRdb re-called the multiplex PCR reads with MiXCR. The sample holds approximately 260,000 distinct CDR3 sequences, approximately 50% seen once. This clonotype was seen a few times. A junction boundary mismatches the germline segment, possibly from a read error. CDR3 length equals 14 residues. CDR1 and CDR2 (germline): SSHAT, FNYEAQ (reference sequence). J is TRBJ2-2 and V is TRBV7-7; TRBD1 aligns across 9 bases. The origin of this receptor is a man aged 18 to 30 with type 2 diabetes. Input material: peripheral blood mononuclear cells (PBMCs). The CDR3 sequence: CASSQGTGFGELFF. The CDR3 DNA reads TGTGCTAGCAGCCAGGGGACAGGGTTCGGGGAGCTGTTTTTT.